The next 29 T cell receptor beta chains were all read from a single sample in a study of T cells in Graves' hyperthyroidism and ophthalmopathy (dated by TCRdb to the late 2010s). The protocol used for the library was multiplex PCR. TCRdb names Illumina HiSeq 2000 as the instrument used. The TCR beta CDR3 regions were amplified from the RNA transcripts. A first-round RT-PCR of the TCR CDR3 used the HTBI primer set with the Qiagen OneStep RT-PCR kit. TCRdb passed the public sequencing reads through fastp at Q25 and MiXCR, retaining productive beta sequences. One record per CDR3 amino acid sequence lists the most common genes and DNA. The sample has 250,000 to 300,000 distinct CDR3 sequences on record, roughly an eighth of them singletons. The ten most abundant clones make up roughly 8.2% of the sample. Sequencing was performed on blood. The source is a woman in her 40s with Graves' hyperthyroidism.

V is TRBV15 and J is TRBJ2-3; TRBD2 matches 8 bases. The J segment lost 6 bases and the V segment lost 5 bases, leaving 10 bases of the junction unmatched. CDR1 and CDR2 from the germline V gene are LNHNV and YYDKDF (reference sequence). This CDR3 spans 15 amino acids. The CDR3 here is CATSRRGGATDTQYF. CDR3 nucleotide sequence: TGTGCCACCAGCCGTCGGGGGGGGGCTACCGATACGCAGTATTTT.

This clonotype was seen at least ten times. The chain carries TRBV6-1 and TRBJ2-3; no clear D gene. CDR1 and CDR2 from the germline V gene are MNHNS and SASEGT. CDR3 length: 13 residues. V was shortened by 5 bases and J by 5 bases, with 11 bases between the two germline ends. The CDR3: CASSSRGLDTQYF. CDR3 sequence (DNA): TGTGCCAGCAGTTCCCGAGGTTTAGATACGCAGTATTTT.

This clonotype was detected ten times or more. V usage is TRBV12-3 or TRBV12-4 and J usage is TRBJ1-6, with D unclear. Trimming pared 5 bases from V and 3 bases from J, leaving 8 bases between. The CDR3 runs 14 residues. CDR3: CASSATSYNSPLHF. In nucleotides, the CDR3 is TGTGCCAGCAGTGCGACGAGCTATAATTCACCCCTCCACTTT.

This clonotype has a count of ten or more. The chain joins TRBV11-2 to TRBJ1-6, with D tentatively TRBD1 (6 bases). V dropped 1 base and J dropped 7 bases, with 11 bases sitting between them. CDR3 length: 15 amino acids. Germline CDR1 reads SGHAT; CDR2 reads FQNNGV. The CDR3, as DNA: TGTGCCAGCAGCTTAGTCGGGGGGCGGAATTCACCCCTCCACTTT. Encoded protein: CASSLVGGRNSPLHF.

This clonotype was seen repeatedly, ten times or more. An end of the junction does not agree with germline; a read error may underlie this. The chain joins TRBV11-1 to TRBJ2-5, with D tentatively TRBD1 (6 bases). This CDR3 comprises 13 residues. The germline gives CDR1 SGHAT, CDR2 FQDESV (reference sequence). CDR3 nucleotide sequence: TGTGCCAGCAGCTTTGGAATCCGGGACGCAGGGGACTTC. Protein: CASSFGIRDAGDF.

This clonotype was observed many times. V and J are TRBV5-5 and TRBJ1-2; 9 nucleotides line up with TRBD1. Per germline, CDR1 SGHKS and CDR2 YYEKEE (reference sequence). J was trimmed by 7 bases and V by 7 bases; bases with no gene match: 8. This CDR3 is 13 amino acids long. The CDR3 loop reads CASEVGTGSGYTF. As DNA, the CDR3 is TGTGCCAGCGAAGTGGGGACAGGGTCTGGCTACACCTTC.

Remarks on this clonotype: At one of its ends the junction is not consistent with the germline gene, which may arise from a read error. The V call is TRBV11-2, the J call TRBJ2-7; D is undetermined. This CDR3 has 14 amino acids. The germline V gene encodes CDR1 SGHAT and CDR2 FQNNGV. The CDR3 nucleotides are TGTGCCTGCAGCTTGACCAGTAGGTCCTACGAGCAGTACTTC. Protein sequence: CACSLTSRSYEQYF.

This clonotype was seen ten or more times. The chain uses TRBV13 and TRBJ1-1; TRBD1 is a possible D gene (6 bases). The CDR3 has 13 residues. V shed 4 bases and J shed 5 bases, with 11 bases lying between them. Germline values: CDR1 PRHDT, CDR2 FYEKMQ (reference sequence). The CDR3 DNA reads TGTGCCAGCAGCTGGGGGGCGCTTACTGAAGCTTTCTTT. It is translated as CASSWGALTEAFF.

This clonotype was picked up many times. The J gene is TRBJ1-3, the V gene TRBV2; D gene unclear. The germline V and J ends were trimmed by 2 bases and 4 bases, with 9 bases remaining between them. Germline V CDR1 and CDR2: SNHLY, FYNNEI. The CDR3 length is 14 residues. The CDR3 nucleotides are TGTGCCAGCAGTGAAAGGAAATCCGGAAACACCATATATTTT. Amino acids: CASSERKSGNTIYF.

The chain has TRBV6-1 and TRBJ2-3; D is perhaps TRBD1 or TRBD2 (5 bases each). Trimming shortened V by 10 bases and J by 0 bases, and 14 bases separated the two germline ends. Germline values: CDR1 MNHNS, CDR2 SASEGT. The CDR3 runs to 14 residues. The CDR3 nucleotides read TGTGCCACTATGAGGGACCAAAGCACAGATACGCAGTATTTT. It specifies CATMRDQSTDTQYF.

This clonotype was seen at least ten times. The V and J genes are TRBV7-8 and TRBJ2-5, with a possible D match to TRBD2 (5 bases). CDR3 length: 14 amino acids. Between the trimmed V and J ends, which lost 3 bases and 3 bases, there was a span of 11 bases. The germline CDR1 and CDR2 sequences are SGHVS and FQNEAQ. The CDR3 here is CASSFLAREETQYF. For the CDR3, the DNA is TGTGCCAGCAGCTTCCTGGCGAGGGAAGAGACCCAGTACTTC.

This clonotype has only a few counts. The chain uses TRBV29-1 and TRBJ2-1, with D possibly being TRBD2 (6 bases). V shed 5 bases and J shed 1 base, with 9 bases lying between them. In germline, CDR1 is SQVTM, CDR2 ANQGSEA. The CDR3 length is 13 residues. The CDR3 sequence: CSVRRVSYNEQFF. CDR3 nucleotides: TGCAGCGTTCGGAGGGTTTCCTACAATGAGCAGTTCTTC.

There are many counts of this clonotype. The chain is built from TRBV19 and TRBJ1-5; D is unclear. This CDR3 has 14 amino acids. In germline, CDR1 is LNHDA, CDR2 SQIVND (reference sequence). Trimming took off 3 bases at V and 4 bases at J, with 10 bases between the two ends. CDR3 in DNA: TGTGCCAGTAGTATGGGGAGCAGGAATCAGCCCCAGCATTTT. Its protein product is CASSMGSRNQPQHF.

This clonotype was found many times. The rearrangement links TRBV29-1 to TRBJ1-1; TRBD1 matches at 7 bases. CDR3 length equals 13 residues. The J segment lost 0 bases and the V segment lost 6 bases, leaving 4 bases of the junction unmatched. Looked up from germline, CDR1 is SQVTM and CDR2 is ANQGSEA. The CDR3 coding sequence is TGCAGCGTCCTGACAGGGATGAACACTGAAGCTTTCTTT. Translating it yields CSVLTGMNTEAFF.

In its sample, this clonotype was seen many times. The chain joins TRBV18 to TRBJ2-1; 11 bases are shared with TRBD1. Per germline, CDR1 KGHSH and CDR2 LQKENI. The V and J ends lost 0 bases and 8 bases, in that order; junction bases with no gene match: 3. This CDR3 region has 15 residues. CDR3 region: CASSPPWTGGDEQFF. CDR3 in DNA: TGTGCCAGCTCACCACCCTGGACAGGGGGCGATGAGCAGTTCTTC.

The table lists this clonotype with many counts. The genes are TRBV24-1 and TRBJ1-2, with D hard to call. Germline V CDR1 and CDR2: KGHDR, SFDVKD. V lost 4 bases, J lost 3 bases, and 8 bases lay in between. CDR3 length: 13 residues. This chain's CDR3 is CATSDPGDYGYTF. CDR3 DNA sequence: TGTGCCACCAGTGACCCGGGAGACTATGGCTACACCTTC.

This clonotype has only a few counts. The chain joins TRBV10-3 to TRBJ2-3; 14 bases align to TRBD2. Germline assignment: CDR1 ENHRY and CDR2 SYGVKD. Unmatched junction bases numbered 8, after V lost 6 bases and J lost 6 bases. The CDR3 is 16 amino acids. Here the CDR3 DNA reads TGTGCCATCAGGGACGGGACTAGCGGGAGTAGGGATACGCAGTATTTT. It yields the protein CAIRDGTSGSRDTQYF.

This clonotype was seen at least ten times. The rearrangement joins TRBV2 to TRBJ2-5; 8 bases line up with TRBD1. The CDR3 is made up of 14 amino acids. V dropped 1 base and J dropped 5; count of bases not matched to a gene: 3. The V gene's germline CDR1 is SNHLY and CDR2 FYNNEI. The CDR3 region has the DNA TGTGCCAGCAGTGAAGGGACAGGGAGCGAGACCCAGTACTTC. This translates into CASSEGTGSETQYF. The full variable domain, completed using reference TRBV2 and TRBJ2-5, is EPEVTQTPSHQVTQMGQEVILRCVPISNHLYFYWYRQILGQKVEFLVSFYNNEISEKSEIFDDQFSVERPDGSNFTLKIRSTKLEDSAMYFCASSEGTGSETQYFGPGTRLLVL.

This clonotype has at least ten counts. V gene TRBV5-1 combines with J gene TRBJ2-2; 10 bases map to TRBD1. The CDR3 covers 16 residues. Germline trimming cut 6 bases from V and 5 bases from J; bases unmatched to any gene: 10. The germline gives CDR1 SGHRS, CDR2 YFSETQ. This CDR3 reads CASTATGGAGTGELFF. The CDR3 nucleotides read TGCGCCAGCACCGCGACAGGGGGCGCTGGGACCGGGGAGCTGTTTTTT.

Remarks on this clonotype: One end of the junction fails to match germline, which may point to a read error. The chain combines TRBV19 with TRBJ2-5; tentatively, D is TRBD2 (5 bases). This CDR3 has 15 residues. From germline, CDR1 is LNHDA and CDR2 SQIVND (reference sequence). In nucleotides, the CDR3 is TGTGCCAGTAGTACTAACCGGGATTACCAGGAGACCCAGTACTTC. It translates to CASSTNRDYQETQYF.

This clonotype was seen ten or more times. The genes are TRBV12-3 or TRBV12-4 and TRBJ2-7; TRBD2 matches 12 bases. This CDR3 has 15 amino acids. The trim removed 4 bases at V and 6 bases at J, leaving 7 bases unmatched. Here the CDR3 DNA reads TGTGCCAGCAGTTCGACTAGCGGGAGTCTTTCCGAGCAGTACTTC. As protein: CASSSTSGSLSEQYF.

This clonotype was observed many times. The CDR3 reads CASRTSTDTQYF. The CDR3, as DNA: TGTGCCAGCAGGACTAGCACAGATACGCAGTATTTT. The chain recombines TRBV2 with TRBJ2-3; no clear D. CDR1 is SNHLY, CDR2 FYNNEI, per germline. V was trimmed by 6 bases and J by 0 bases, leaving 4 bases between them. The CDR3 covers 12 residues.

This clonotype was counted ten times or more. The CDR3 reads CASNGDPSYNEQFF. DNA of the CDR3: TGTGCCAGCAATGGGGACCCATCCTACAATGAGCAGTTCTTC. The V call is TRBV2, the J call TRBJ2-1; D tentatively fits TRBD1 or TRBD2 (5 bases each). This CDR3 comprises 14 residues. Germline CDR1 reads SNHLY; CDR2 reads FYNNEI. V lost 7 bases to trimming and J lost 1 base, with 11 bases between them.

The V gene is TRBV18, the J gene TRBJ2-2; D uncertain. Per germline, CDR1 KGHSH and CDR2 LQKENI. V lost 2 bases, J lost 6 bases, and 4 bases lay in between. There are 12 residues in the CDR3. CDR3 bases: TGTGCCAGCTCACCAGTGTCCGGGGAGCTGTTTTTT. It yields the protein CASSPVSGELFF.

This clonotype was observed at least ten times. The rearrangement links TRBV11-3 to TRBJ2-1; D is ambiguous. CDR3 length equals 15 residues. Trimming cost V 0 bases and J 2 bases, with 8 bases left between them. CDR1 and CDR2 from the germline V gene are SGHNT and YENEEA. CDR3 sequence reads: CASSLESRPYNEQFF. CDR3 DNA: TGTGCCAGCAGCTTAGAGAGCCGTCCCTACAATGAGCAGTTCTTC.

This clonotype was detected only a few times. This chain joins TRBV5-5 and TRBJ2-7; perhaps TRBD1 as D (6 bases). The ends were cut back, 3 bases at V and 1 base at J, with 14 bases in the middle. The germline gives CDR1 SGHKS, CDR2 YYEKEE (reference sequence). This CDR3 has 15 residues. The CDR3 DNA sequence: TGTGCCAGCAGCTCGCATCGGGACAAGTCCTACGAGCAGTACTTC. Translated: CASSSHRDKSYEQYF.

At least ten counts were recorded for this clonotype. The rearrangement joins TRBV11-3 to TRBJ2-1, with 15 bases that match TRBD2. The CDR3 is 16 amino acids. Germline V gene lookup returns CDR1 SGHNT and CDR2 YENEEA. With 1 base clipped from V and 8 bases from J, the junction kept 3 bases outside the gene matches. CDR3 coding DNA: TGTGCCAGCAGCTTAGGGACTAGCGGGAGGGCCGATGAGCAGTTCTTC. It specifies CASSLGTSGRADEQFF.

CDR3 in amino acids: CASSEMASYGYTF. For the CDR3, the DNA is TGTGCCAGCAGTGAAATGGCTAGCTATGGCTACACCTTC. The V call is TRBV6-2 or TRBV6-3, the J call TRBJ1-2; D is ambiguous. CDR1 and CDR2 from the germline V gene are MNHEY and SVGEGT. Trimming removed 5 bases from V and 4 bases from J, with 11 bases in between. The CDR3 runs to 13 residues.

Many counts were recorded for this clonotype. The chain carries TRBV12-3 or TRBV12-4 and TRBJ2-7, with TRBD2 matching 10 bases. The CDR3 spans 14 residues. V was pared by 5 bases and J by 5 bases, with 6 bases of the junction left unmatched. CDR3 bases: TGTGCCAGCAGTAGAGCGGGAGGGCACCACGAGCAGTACTTC. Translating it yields CASSRAGGHHEQYF.